The entry below gives a single TCR beta chain sequence along with its context. Its cognate antigen is unknown. Generated by immunoSEQ multiplex PCR, the TCRdb table keeps only in-frame clones and is missing some. The table lists approximately 150,000 clones, around 85% of them singletons. The sample belongs to a study of T cell responses to AZD1222 COVID-19 vaccine. Germline lookup yields CDR1 LGHNA and CDR2 YSLEER. Trimming took 3 bases from V and 6 from J, leaving 10 bases between them. This CDR3 spans 13 amino acids. Study-level results: The repertoires were collected only after the peak T cell response. Clonal diversity may have been underestimated in mostly white British donors.

The TCR sequence derives from an adult who received the AZD1222 COVID-19 vaccine. The source material was peripheral blood, sampled 28 days after the second AZD1222 dose. This chain uses TRBV4-3 with TRBJ2-3; D may be TRBD1 (6 bases). In DNA, the CDR3 is TGCGCCAGCAGCCAGATGCAGGGGGATACGCAGTATTTT. The encoded protein is CASSQMQGDTQYF.